A single sample is the source of the 17 T cell receptor beta chains below, sequenced in a study of human T cells and chemical hapten exposure. As to time point: patch test 2, 6 weeks after DPC sensitization. Sample treatment: therapeutic diphenylcyclopropenone sensitization with weekly scalp DPC. Unfractionated whole blood was the source from which total RNA was extracted. TCRdb fed the RACE reads into MiXCR, producing one record per CDR3 protein. This sample has roughly 40,000 distinct CDR3 sequences, with roughly 9% found just once. The specimen comprised whole blood, sampled in connection with sensitization to the hapten diphenylcyclopropenone (DPC). These receptors originate from a woman in her 30s with alopecia areata. Some clones in this sample may be carry-over from other donors' samples.

In its sample, this clonotype was seen many times. This chain connects TRBV6-6 to TRBJ2-1; 10 bases are a match to TRBD2. Germline values: CDR1 MNHNY, CDR2 SVGAGI (reference sequence). The V gene end was trimmed by 7 bases and the J gene end by 1 base; junction bases not matched to a gene: 16. CDR3 length: 19 amino acids. The CDR3 nucleotides are TGTGCCAGCACCGGATCAGCGGGGGGGCCGCGAAAATCCTACAATGAGCAGTTCTTC. It translates to CASTGSAGGPRKSYNEQFF.

This chain links TRBV18 with TRBJ1-1; weak D call: TRBD1 (6 bases). Trimming removed 1 base at V and 4 bases at J, with 10 bases between. CDR1 and CDR2 from the germline V gene are KGHSH and LQKENI. This CDR3 is 14 amino acids long. The CDR3 bases are TGTGCCAGCTCACCACTCCAGGGGTTCACTGAAGCTTTCTTT. Translating it yields CASSPLQGFTEAFF. Drawing the rest from reference TRBV18 and TRBJ1-1, the complete variable domain is NAGVMQNPRHLVRRRGQEARLRCSPMKGHSHVYWYRQLPEEGLKFMVYLQKENIIDESGMPKERFSAEFPKEGPSILRIQQVVRGDSAAYFCASSPLQGFTEAFFGQGTRLTVV.

The J gene is TRBJ1-6, the V gene TRBV30; TRBD1 might be the D (5 bases). Germline values: CDR1 GTSNPN, CDR2 SVGIG (reference sequence). The ends were cut back, 0 bases at V and 7 bases at J, with 7 bases in the middle. The CDR3 length is 13 residues. CDR3 loop: CAWSVGDNSPLHF. CDR3 nucleotides: TGTGCCTGGAGTGTAGGGGACAATTCACCCCTCCACTTT.

The V and J genes are TRBV28 and TRBJ1-4; D not resolved. The CDR3 is made up of 15 amino acids. Germline assignment: CDR1 MDHEN and CDR2 SYDVKM. Trimming removed 2 bases from V and 0 bases from J, with 7 bases in between. CDR3 coding DNA: TGTGCCAGCAGTTTAGCCGGGACAACTAATGAAAAACTGTTTTTT. It is translated as CASSLAGTTNEKLFF.

This clonotype was counted only a few times. The V call is TRBV6-5, the J call TRBJ2-5; D is unclear. The germline V gene encodes CDR1 MNHEY and CDR2 SVGAGI. This CDR3 is 14 amino acids long. V was pared by 2 bases and J by 5 bases, with 12 bases between. The CDR3 here is CASSYQNTRETQYF. The CDR3 coding sequence is TGTGCCAGCAGTTACCAAAATACCCGGGAGACCCAGTACTTC.

This clonotype was seen a handful of times. V gene TRBV28 combines with J gene TRBJ2-3; 9 bases match TRBD1. From germline, CDR1 is MDHEN and CDR2 SYDVKM. Germline trimming cut 5 bases from V and 8 bases from J; bases unmatched to any gene: 11. The CDR3 consists of 15 residues. Written as DNA, the CDR3 is TGTGCCAGCAGTGTCCGGGACAGGGTTTCGGTTACGCAGTATTTT. It yields the protein CASSVRDRVSVTQYF.

The table lists this clonotype with a count of one. The chain links TRBV29-1 to TRBJ1-2, with D perhaps TRBD1 (6 bases). The CDR3 covers 13 residues. Trimming removed 7 bases from V and 0 bases from J, with 12 bases in between. Looked up from germline, CDR1 is SQVTM and CDR2 is ANQGSEA. CDR3 sequence: CSGVQGTNYGYTF. The DNA of the CDR3 is TGCAGCGGTGTACAGGGCACTAACTATGGCTACACCTTC.

This clonotype showed up many times. This chain joins TRBV29-1 and TRBJ2-2, with a possible D match to TRBD1 (5 bases). With 7 bases removed from V and 0 bases from J, the gap between germline ends came to 9 bases. Germline CDR1 SQVTM, CDR2 ANQGSEA. CDR3 length: 13 residues. CDR3 sequence reads: CSATVANTGELFF. In nucleotides, the CDR3 is TGCAGCGCGACAGTAGCGAACACCGGGGAGCTGTTTTTT.

In its sample, this clonotype was seen many times. The chain employs TRBV30 and TRBJ2-1; TRBD2 agrees at 11 bases. Looked up from germline, CDR1 is GTSNPN and CDR2 is SVGIG (reference sequence). CDR3 size: 17 residues. V lost 3 bases and J lost 4; bases outside the gene matches: 11. This chain's CDR3 is CAWRGTTPSGGYNEQFF. CDR3 DNA sequence: TGTGCCTGGAGAGGTACTACTCCTAGCGGGGGGTACAATGAGCAGTTCTTC. Based on the CDR3 plus reference TRBV30 and TRBJ2-1, the full variable domain is SQTIHQWPATLVQPVGSPLSLECTVEGTSNPNLYWYRQAAGRGLQLLFYSVGIGQISSEVPQNLSASRPQDRQFILSSKKLLLSDSGFYLCAWRGTTPSGGYNEQFFGPGTRLTVL.

The table lists this clonotype with many counts. The rearrangement uses TRBV9 and TRBJ2-3, with 8 bases fitting TRBD2. There are 14 residues in the CDR3. Looked up from germline, CDR1 is SGDLS and CDR2 is YYNGEE. The junction had 0 bases not matched to a gene; V was cut back by 2 bases and J by 1 base. The CDR3 nucleotides read TGTGCCAGCAGCGTGACTAGCGGCACAGATACGCAGTATTTT. This codes for CASSVTSGTDTQYF.

This clonotype has a handful of counts. The chain is built from TRBV20-1 and TRBJ2-7; TRBD2 is a possible D gene (5 bases). Looked up from germline, CDR1 is DFQATT and CDR2 is SNEGSKA (reference sequence). This CDR3 is 12 amino acids long. V lost 3 bases and J lost 2, with 8 bases in between. The CDR3 is CSASGVPYEQYF. In DNA, the CDR3 is TGCAGTGCTAGCGGGGTCCCCTACGAGCAGTACTTC.

This clonotype has only a few counts. This chain connects TRBV5-4 to TRBJ1-1; unclear D gene. The CDR3 loop spans 13 amino acids. Trimming removed 1 base at V and 1 base at J, with 5 bases between. Germline values: CDR1 SGHNT, CDR2 YYREEE (reference sequence). Here the CDR3 DNA reads TGTGCCAGCAGCTTGCCTCCGAACACTGAAGCTTTCTTT. It is translated as CASSLPPNTEAFF.

This clonotype was seen a few times. The chain is built from TRBV7-3 and TRBJ2-1; D is possibly TRBD1 or TRBD2 (5 bases each). The CDR3 runs to 15 residues. CDR1 is SGHTA and CDR2 is FQGTGA in the germline V gene. Trimming cost V 4 bases and J 6 bases, with 16 bases left between them. CDR3: CASSSGTLTSNEQFF. The CDR3 DNA reads as TGTGCCAGCAGCTCTGGGACCTTGACCTCCAATGAGCAGTTCTTC.

This clonotype has at least ten counts. This chain links TRBV9 with TRBJ2-3; 10 bases match TRBD1. The germline CDR1 and CDR2 sequences are SGDLS and YYNGEE. The CDR3 is made up of 16 amino acids. V gave up 4 bases and J gave up 1 base; unmatched junction bases: 6. CDR3 bases: TGTGCCAGCAGCAAAGGGACAGGGGAGGGCACAGATACGCAGTATTTT. Its protein is CASSKGTGEGTDTQYF.

The V and J genes are TRBV25-1 and TRBJ2-3; D not resolved. The CDR3 runs 13 residues. Trimming shortened V by 3 bases and J by 5 bases, and 9 bases separated the two germline ends. In germline, CDR1 is MGHDK, CDR2 SYGVNS. CDR3 nucleotide sequence: TGTGCCAGCAGTGAGTCGGGCCGAGATACGCAGTATTTT. Protein sequence: CASSESGRDTQYF.

The chain links TRBV15 to TRBJ1-2; D possibly corresponds to TRBD1 (5 bases). Germline CDR1 reads LNHNV; CDR2 reads YYDKDF (reference sequence). This CDR3 is 13 amino acids long. Trimming stripped 1 base from V and 5 bases from J, with 8 bases between. CDR3 DNA: TGTGCCACCAGCAGAGGTCAGGGTTATGGCTACACCTTC. It translates to CATSRGQGYGYTF.

This clonotype was detected ten times or more. The chain employs TRBV12-3 or TRBV12-4 and TRBJ2-3; 12 nucleotides line up with TRBD1. J was trimmed by 9 bases and V by 6 bases; bases with no gene match: 13. This CDR3 comprises 16 residues. The CDR3 coding sequence is TGTGCCAGCAGATCCACCGGGACAGGGGGCTCGTACACGCAGTATTTT. Protein sequence: CASRSTGTGGSYTQYF.